This T cell receptor beta chain was documented in a study of T cell responses to AZD1222 COVID-19 vaccine. Study background: Both about-4-week and about-12-week second-dose recipients were combined. Study-wide results and limits: Vaccine-associated CD4 TCRs ranged over spike, dominating at 160-218 and 743-854. Seropositive AZD1222 recipients at baseline numbered only five or six. Repertoires in all cases were sampled only once the peak T cell response had passed.

Only in-frame clones appear in the TCRdb table, and some are missing; sequencing was by immunoSEQ multiplex PCR. The sample contains 120,000 or so clones, around 86% of which appear only once. The length of the CDR3 is 15 residues. Germline CDR1 reads SGHRS; CDR2 reads YFSETQ. The J segment lost 5 bases and the V segment lost 4 bases, leaving 9 bases of the junction unmatched. About this clone: What it binds is not known.

The TCR comes from an adult in good health. The sample here was peripheral blood, taken on day 0 of AZD1222 vaccination. This chain joins TRBV5-1 and TRBJ2-7; 10 bases are a match to TRBD1. This chain's CDR3 is CASSRLDRGRNEQYF. Written as DNA, the CDR3 is TGCGCCAGCAGCCGACTCGACAGGGGGCGTAACGAGCAGTACTTC.